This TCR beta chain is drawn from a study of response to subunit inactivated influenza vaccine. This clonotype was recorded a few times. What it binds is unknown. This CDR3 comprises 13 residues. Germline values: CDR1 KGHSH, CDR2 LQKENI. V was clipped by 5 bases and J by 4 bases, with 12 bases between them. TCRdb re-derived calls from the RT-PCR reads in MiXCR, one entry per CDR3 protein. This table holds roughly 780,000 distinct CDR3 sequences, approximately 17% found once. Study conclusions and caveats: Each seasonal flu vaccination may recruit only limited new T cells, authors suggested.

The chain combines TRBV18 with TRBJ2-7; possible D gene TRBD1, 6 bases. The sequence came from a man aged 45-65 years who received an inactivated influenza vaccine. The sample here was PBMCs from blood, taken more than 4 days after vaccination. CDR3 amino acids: CASSSDQGYEQYF. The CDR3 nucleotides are TGTGCCAGCTCATCCGATCAGGGGTACGAGCAGTACTTC.